Each of the 3 T cell receptor beta chains below was sequenced from the same sample in a study of blood T cell repertoires in COVID-19. The data were produced by immunoSEQ multiplex PCR, yet TCRdb's version contains in-frame clones alone and is incomplete. The repertoire has roughly 86,000 clones, around nine tenths of them found once; the top ten carry 4.5% to 6%. Sequencing was carried out using peripheral blood. Every receptor here comes from a man in his forties or fifties with active or convalescent COVID-19.

The chain has TRBV2 and TRBJ2-7, with 8 bases identical to TRBD1. V shed 6 bases and J 3 bases; nucleotides not matched to a gene: 7. CDR1 is SNHLY, CDR2 FYNNEI, per germline. The CDR3 totals 14 residues. CDR3 DNA sequence: TGTGCCAGCAGGGGCCGGGACAGGATCTACGAGCAGTACTTC. Translation gives CASRGRDRIYEQYF.

The rearrangement joins TRBV28 to TRBJ1-5; D remains unclear. CDR3 length equals 11 residues. CDR1 and CDR2 (germline): MDHEN, SYDVKM. With 5 bases removed from V and 7 bases from J, the gap between germline ends came to 6 bases. This CDR3 is CASSSRQPQHF. In DNA, the CDR3 is TGTGCCAGCAGTAGTAGACAGCCCCAGCATTTT.

The chain carries TRBV6-1 and TRBJ1-6; D is possibly TRBD1 (5 bases). V was cut by 2 bases and J by 3 bases, with 11 bases left in between. Germline V gene data show CDR1 as MNHNS and CDR2 as SASEGT. This CDR3 comprises 16 residues. CDR3 protein: CASSERRGYYNSPLHF. The CDR3 coding sequence is TGTGCCAGCAGTGAACGCCGGGGGTACTATAATTCACCCCTCCACTTT.